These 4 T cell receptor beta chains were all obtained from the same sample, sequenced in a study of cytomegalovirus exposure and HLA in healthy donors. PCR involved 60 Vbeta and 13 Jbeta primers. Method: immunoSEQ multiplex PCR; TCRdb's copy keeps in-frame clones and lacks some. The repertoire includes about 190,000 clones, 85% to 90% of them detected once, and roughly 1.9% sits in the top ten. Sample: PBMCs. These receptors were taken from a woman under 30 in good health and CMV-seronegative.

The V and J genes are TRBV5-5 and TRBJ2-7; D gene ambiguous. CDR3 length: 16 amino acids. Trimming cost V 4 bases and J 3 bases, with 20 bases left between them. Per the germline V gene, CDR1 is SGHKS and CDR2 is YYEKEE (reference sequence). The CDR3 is CASSRQPPSAIYEQYF. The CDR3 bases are TGTGCCAGCAGCCGACAACCTCCTTCCGCTATCTACGAGCAGTACTTC.

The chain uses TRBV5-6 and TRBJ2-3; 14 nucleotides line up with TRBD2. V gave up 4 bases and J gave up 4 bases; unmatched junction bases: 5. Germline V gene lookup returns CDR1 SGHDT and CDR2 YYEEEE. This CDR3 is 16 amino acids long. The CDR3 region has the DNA TGTGCCAGCAGCCTGACTAGCGGGGGGGCCCCAGATACGCAGTATTTT. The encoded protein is CASSLTSGGAPDTQYF.

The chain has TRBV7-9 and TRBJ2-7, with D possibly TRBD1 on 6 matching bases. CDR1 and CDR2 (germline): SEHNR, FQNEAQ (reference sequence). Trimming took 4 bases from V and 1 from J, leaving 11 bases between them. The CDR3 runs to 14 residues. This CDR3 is CASSSKTGSYEQYF. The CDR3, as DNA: TGTGCCAGCAGCTCGAAGACAGGATCCTACGAGCAGTACTTC.

CDR3 loop: CASSYSRGTNTEAFF. The CDR3 DNA is TGTGCCAGCAGTTACTCGCGGGGAACGAACACTGAAGCTTTCTTT. The chain couples TRBV6-5 to TRBJ1-1; the D is unclear. The germline V gene encodes CDR1 MNHEY and CDR2 SVGAGI. The CDR3 runs 15 residues. The V end lost 0 bases, the J end lost 1 base, and 9 bases lay between the germline ends.